The TCR beta chain described here comes from a study of T cells in Graves' hyperthyroidism and ophthalmopathy. Germline CDR1 is SGHVS and CDR2 is FNYEAQ. V was clipped by 5 bases and J by 0 bases; unmatched bases: 6. This CDR3 has 16 residues. TCR beta CDR3 sequences were amplified from RNA transcripts. First-round RT-PCR of the TCR CDR3 relied on the HTBI primer set. TCRdb processed the multiplex PCR reads anew with MiXCR; each CDR3 protein has one entry. The data hold approximately 640,000 distinct CDR3 sequences, with about 16% observed a single time. Extraction of PBMCs used roughly 9.4 ml of fresh peripheral blood.

This sequence was found in a woman aged 25-40 years with Graves' hyperthyroidism. J is TRBJ2-2 and V is TRBV7-6, with 7 bases fitting TRBD1. The sample consisted of blood. This CDR3 is CASSPRGPPNTGELFF. In DNA, the CDR3 is TGTGCCAGCAGCCCTAGGGGGCCTCCGAACACCGGGGAGCTGTTTTTT.